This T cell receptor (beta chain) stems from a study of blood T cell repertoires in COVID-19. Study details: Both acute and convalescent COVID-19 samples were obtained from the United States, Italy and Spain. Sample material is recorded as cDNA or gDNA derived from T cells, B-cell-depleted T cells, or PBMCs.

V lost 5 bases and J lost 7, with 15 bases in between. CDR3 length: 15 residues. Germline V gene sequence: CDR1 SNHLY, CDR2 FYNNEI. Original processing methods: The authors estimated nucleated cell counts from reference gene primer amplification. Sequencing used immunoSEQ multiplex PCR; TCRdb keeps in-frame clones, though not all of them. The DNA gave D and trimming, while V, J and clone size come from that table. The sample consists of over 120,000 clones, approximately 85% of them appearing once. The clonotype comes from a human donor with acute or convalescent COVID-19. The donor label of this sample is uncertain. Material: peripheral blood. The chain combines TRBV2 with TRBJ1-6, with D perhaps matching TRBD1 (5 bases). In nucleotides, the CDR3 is TGTGCCAGCAGTCCTCGACTGGGGGGGAATTCACCCCTCCACTTT. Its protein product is CASSPRLGGNSPLHF. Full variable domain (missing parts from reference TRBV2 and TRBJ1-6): EPEVTQTPSHQVTQMGQEVILRCVPISNHLYFYWYRQILGQKVEFLVSFYNNEISEKSEIFDDQFSVERPDGSNFTLKIRSTKLEDSAMYFCASSPRLGGNSPLHFGNGTRLTVT.